Following are 20 T cell receptor beta chains from one sample sequenced in a study of T cells in Graves' hyperthyroidism and ophthalmopathy. The investigators amplified TCR beta CDR3 regions from RNA transcripts. First-round RT-PCR with HTBI primers amplified the TCR CDR3 region. TCRdb analysed the multiplex PCR reads with MiXCR anew, one entry per CDR3 protein. The sample includes a few hundred thousand distinct CDR3 sequences, around 14% of them seen just once. Sequencing was carried out using blood. The receptor source for this set is a woman younger than 30 with Graves' hyperthyroidism.

In its sample, this clonotype was seen many times. The gene calls are TRBV3-1 and TRBJ2-3; 11 nucleotides align to TRBD2. J lost 2 bases, V lost 3 bases, and 4 bases had no gene match. The germline V gene has CDR1 LGHDT and CDR2 YNNKEL (reference sequence). This CDR3 region has 16 residues. The CDR3 nucleotides read TGTGCCAGCAGCCACGCACTAGCGGGGGCCACAGATACGCAGTATTTT. Its protein product is CASSHALAGATDTQYF.

This clonotype was recorded many times. The chain employs TRBV28 and TRBJ1-4; D is unresolved. Germline V gives CDR1 MDHEN, CDR2 SYDVKM. This CDR3 has 14 residues. The ends were cut back, 5 bases at V and 3 bases at J, with 10 bases in the middle. CDR3 sequence: CASSPLGSNEKLFF. CDR3 sequence (DNA): TGTGCCAGCAGTCCCCTGGGCTCTAATGAAAAACTGTTTTTT. Full variable domain (outside the CDR3, taken from reference TRBV28 and TRBJ1-4): DVKVTQSSRYLVKRTGEKVFLECVQDMDHENMFWYRQDPGLGLRLIYFSYDVKMKEKGDIPEGYSVSREKKERFSLILESASTNQTSMYLCASSPLGSNEKLFFGSGTQLSVL.

This clonotype has a count of ten or more. The CDR3 DNA reads as TGCGCCAGCAGCTTGGACGTTGGGTCCTACGAGCAGTACTTC. This encodes CASSLDVGSYEQYF. The chain couples TRBV5-1 to TRBJ2-7; no definite D call. With 0 bases removed from V and 1 base from J, the gap between germline ends came to 8 bases. The CDR3 length is 14 residues. Germline V gene sequence: CDR1 SGHRS, CDR2 YFSETQ.

This clonotype was seen more than once but under ten times. The J gene is TRBJ2-7, the V gene TRBV7-9; TRBD1 aligns across 11 bases. With 2 bases clipped from V and 5 bases from J, the junction kept 5 bases outside the gene matches. CDR3 length equals 15 residues. Germline loops: CDR1 SEHNR, CDR2 FQNEAQ (reference sequence). The DNA for the CDR3 is TGTGCCAGCAGCTTAACGGGACAGGGGGTACACGAGCAGTACTTC. Its protein is CASSLTGQGVHEQYF.

The rearrangement links TRBV27 to TRBJ2-7, with D tentatively TRBD1 or TRBD2 (6 bases each). The V gene's germline CDR1 is MNHEY and CDR2 SMNVEV (reference sequence). The CDR3 spans 15 residues. V was cut by 10 bases and J by 3 bases, with 22 bases left in between. CDR3 DNA: TGTGCCACCCGGCTACTTAGGGGGGCCCTCTACGAGCAGTACTTC. This translates into CATRLLRGALYEQYF.

This clonotype was detected ten times or more. J is TRBJ2-7 and V is TRBV2, with D possibly called TRBD1 or TRBD2 (6 bases each). The CDR3 has 14 residues. The germline gives CDR1 SNHLY, CDR2 FYNNEI. V gave up 8 bases and J gave up 2 bases, with 16 bases separating them. CDR3 protein: CASLLAGHTYEQYF. The CDR3 region has the DNA TGTGCCAGCCTTCTGGCGGGACATACCTACGAGCAGTACTTC. Using reference TRBV2 and TRBJ2-7 for the parts outside the CDR3, the full variable domain is EPEVTQTPSHQVTQMGQEVILRCVPISNHLYFYWYRQILGQKVEFLVSFYNNEISEKSEIFDDQFSVERPDGSNFTLKIRSTKLEDSAMYFCASLLAGHTYEQYFGPGTRLTVT.

Many counts were recorded for this clonotype. Sequence at one end of the junction differs from germline and may be a read error. The chain links TRBV7-7 to TRBJ2-2; 10 nucleotides match TRBD2. Per the germline V gene, CDR1 is SSHAT and CDR2 is FNYEAQ (reference sequence). The CDR3 runs 15 residues. CDR3 coding DNA: TGTGCTAGCAGCTTAGCGGGGGGGAACACCGGGGAGCTGTTTTTT. Protein product: CASSLAGGNTGELFF.

The chain couples TRBV6-9 to TRBJ2-4; D is undetermined. The CDR3 runs to 17 residues. V gave up 1 base and J gave up 0 bases, with 13 bases separating them. Per germline, CDR1 MNHGY and CDR2 SVAAGI. The CDR3, as DNA: TGTGCCAGCAGTTATTTGAACAAAGACCTAGCCAAAAACATTCAGTACTTC. This codes for CASSYLNKDLAKNIQYF.

This clonotype was seen repeatedly, ten times or more. This CDR3 reads CASSFKQGWDYEQYF. DNA for the CDR3: TGTGCCAGCAGTTTTAAACAGGGGTGGGACTACGAGCAGTACTTC. The V call is TRBV27, the J call TRBJ2-7; 7 nucleotides match TRBD1. Germline-derived CDR1 and CDR2 are MNHEY and SMNVEV (reference sequence). The ends lost 3 bases at V and 3 bases at J; junction bases unmatched: 8. This CDR3 is 15 amino acids long.

CDR3 nucleotides: TGTGCCAGGAGGACTAGCGGGACTCTCCGACCGAAAAATAGCACAGATACGCAGTATTTT. Translated: CARRTSGTLRPKNSTDTQYF. This sequence joins TRBV28 and TRBJ2-3, with TRBD2 identical over 12 bases. This CDR3 has 20 residues. J gave up 0 bases and V 9 bases, and 19 bases lay outside the gene matches. Germline CDR1 MDHEN, CDR2 SYDVKM.

This clonotype was seen at least ten times. The rearrangement joins TRBV11-2 to TRBJ2-7; D possibly corresponds to TRBD1 (6 bases). Germline CDR1 is SGHAT and CDR2 is FQNNGV. The V and J ends lost 5 bases and 4 bases respectively, with 15 bases between them. The CDR3 has 14 amino acids. The CDR3 DNA is TGTGCCAGCAGCCAAAGGGCAGGGGAGTACGAGCAGTACTTC. It yields the protein CASSQRAGEYEQYF.

The sample holds a few counts of this clonotype. The J gene is TRBJ2-2, the V gene TRBV24-1, with D perhaps being TRBD1 or TRBD2 (5 bases each). Deletions cut 4 bases from V and 5 bases from J, with 7 bases between. The CDR3 runs to 13 residues. The V gene's germline CDR1 is KGHDR and CDR2 SFDVKD. The CDR3 loop is CATSEWGTGELFF. In DNA, the CDR3 is TGTGCCACCAGTGAGTGGGGGACCGGGGAGCTGTTTTTT.

This clonotype was counted between two and nine times. The CDR3 spells CATSDLSAGSTGELFF. CDR3 bases: TGTGCCACCAGTGATCTCTCGGCAGGGTCCACCGGGGAGCTGTTTTTT. The chain combines TRBV24-1 with TRBJ2-2; TRBD1 might be the D (5 bases). There are 16 residues in the CDR3. Deletions cut 3 bases from V and 4 bases from J, with 14 bases between. Germline loops: CDR1 KGHDR, CDR2 SFDVKD.

This clonotype showed up many times. The chain couples TRBV6-1 to TRBJ1-5; 10 positions agree with TRBD1. J was trimmed by 4 bases and V by 6 bases; bases with no gene match: 9. Germline V CDR1 and CDR2: MNHNS, SASEGT. This CDR3 region has 16 residues. CDR3 amino acids: CASRNWDRGTNQPQHF. The CDR3 bases are TGTGCCAGCAGGAACTGGGACAGGGGTACTAATCAGCCCCAGCATTTT.

In its sample, this clonotype was seen a few times. The chain joins TRBV12-3 or TRBV12-4 to TRBJ2-7; 8 bases are a match to TRBD1. The CDR3 runs to 15 residues. Trimming at V came to 9 bases and at J to 0 bases, leaving 10 bases not matched to a gene. In DNA, the CDR3 is TGTGCCAGTAGGAAACGACAGGGGAGCTCCTACGAGCAGTACTTC. Its translation: CASRKRQGSSYEQYF.

About this clonotype: A much larger clonotype is one base distant, so this may be a read error. The gene calls are TRBV18 and TRBJ1-2; weak D call: TRBD1 (5 bases). This CDR3 has 14 amino acids. CDR1 is KGHSH, CDR2 LQKENI, per germline. The CDR3: CASSPGTSNYSYTF. The CDR3 DNA reads as TGTGCCAGCTCACCAGGGACCTCCAACTATAGCTACACCTTC.

This clonotype was seen many times. The chain is built from TRBV2 and TRBJ2-3; D unclear. The V end lost 2 bases, the J end lost 3 bases, and 6 bases lay between the germline ends. CDR1 is SNHLY and CDR2 is FYNNEI in the germline V gene. The CDR3 contains 13 residues. The CDR3 region has the DNA TGTGCCAGCAGTGAACCCCGAACAGATACGCAGTATTTT. Translating gives CASSEPRTDTQYF.

At least ten counts were recorded for this clonotype. This chain uses TRBV7-2 with TRBJ1-1; D gene uncertain. The CDR3 loop spans 12 amino acids. Germline V gene sequence: CDR1 SGHTA, CDR2 FQGNSA. V was clipped by 3 bases and J by 6 bases, with 8 bases between them. CDR3: CASSFTRAEAFF. The CDR3, as DNA: TGTGCCAGCAGCTTCACGAGGGCTGAAGCTTTCTTT.

This clonotype was seen a handful of times. The gene calls are TRBV3-1 and TRBJ2-2; D ambiguous. This CDR3 contains 15 residues. The V gene lost 5 bases and the J gene lost 2 bases, with 12 bases spanning the gap. Germline V gene data show CDR1 as LGHDT and CDR2 as YNNKEL (reference sequence). CDR3 protein: CASSDLTGNTGELFF. In DNA, the CDR3 is TGTGCCAGCAGCGATCTGACGGGTAACACCGGGGAGCTGTTTTTT.

This clonotype was detected ten times or more. The rearrangement joins TRBV3-1 to TRBJ2-3; 13 nucleotides align to TRBD2. The ends lost 6 bases at V and 10 bases at J; junction bases unmatched: 13. This CDR3 is 16 amino acids long. Germline V gene sequence: CDR1 LGHDT, CDR2 YNNKEL (reference sequence). Here the CDR3 reads CASSLGLGTSGASQYF. DNA of the CDR3: TGTGCCAGCAGTCTAGGATTAGGGACTAGCGGGGCCTCGCAGTATTTT.